Following are 27 T cell receptor beta chains from one sample sequenced in a study of blood T cell repertoires in COVID-19. Profiled with immunoSEQ multiplex PCR; TCRdb holds only in-frame clones, not every one. The data hold some 220,000 clones, with roughly nine tenths observed a single time. Sequencing was done on a sample of PBMCs or T cells enriched from blood (not recorded which). The source is a woman between 50 and 59 years old in a cohort exposed to, infected with or recovered from COVID-19 (not recorded which).

The sample holds one count of this clone. DNA of the CDR3: TGCGCCAGCAGCTTGAGTCTAGCGGGGGCTAGCACAGATACGCAGTATTTT. Its translation is CASSLSLAGASTDTQYF. The chain employs TRBV5-1 and TRBJ2-3; TRBD2 aligns across 10 bases. The junction had 5 bases not matched to a gene; V was cut back by 1 base and J by 0 bases. Germline V gene lookup returns CDR1 SGHRS and CDR2 YFSETQ. This CDR3 contains 17 residues. The entire variable domain, with the rest obtained from reference TRBV5-1 and TRBJ2-3, is as follows: KAGVTQTPRYLIKTRGQQVTLSCSPISGHRSVSWYQQTPGQGLQFLFEYFSETQRNKGNFPGRFSGRQFSNSRSEMNVSTLELGDSALYLCASSLSLAGASTDTQYFGPGTRLTVL.

The chain combines TRBV9 with TRBJ2-5; 11 positions agree with TRBD2. Germline values: CDR1 SGDLS, CDR2 YYNGEE. The CDR3 is 17 amino acids. Trimming cost V 0 bases and J 4 bases; bases outside gene matches: 8. The CDR3 is CASSVGGSGGAIETQYF. The DNA of the CDR3 is TGTGCCAGCAGCGTAGGTGGTAGCGGGGGGGCCATAGAGACCCAGTACTTC.

The V and J genes are TRBV24-1 and TRBJ2-5; no definite D call. Germline loops: CDR1 KGHDR, CDR2 SFDVKD. The CDR3 totals 18 residues. Trimming cost V 3 bases and J 0 bases, with 19 bases left between them. CDR3 nucleotides: TGTGCCACCAGTGATATAAACCTAGGTTCCAAGCACCAAGAGACCCAGTACTTC. As protein: CATSDINLGSKHQETQYF.

The chain recombines TRBV5-4 with TRBJ2-3, with D tentatively TRBD2 (5 bases). This CDR3 spans 15 amino acids. CDR1 is SGHNT, CDR2 YYREEE, per germline (reference sequence). The ends were cut back, 2 bases at V and 2 bases at J, with 12 bases in the middle. The CDR3 region is CASSFDYSNTDTQYF. The DNA of the CDR3 is TGTGCCAGCAGCTTTGACTATTCTAACACAGATACGCAGTATTTT.

The gene calls are TRBV20-1 and TRBJ2-3; 10 bases are a match to TRBD2. V lost 3 bases to trimming and J lost 1 base; unmatched junction nucleotides: 4. The CDR3 loop spans 15 amino acids. Looked up from germline, CDR1 is DFQATT and CDR2 is SNEGSKA (reference sequence). The CDR3, as DNA: TGCAGTGCTAGTCGTAGCGGGGGGCGCACAGATACGCAGTATTTT. This encodes CSASRSGGRTDTQYF.

This rearrangement joins TRBV9 to TRBJ2-7; 9 nucleotides align to TRBD2. V was pared by 4 bases and J by 1 base, with 6 bases of the junction left unmatched. The CDR3 extends over 15 amino acids. Germline V CDR1 and CDR2: SGDLS, YYNGEE. The CDR3 DNA reads TGTGCCAGCAGCCTTAGCGGGGGAGATTCCTACGAGCAGTACTTC. Translating gives CASSLSGGDSYEQYF.

To note about this clone: At one of its ends the junction is not consistent with the germline gene, which may arise from a read error. In the same sample, other DNA sequences code for this CDR3. The chain links TRBV11-2 to TRBJ1-1; TRBD1 is a possible D gene (6 bases). CDR3 size: 14 residues. CDR1 and CDR2 from the germline V gene are SGHAT and FQNNGV. In DNA, the CDR3 is TGTGCCAGCAGCCTAGACGGACAGTACACTGAAGCTTTCTTT. Its protein is CASSLDGQYTEAFF.

The chain couples TRBV4-3 to TRBJ1-4, with 7 nucleotides matching TRBD1. The germline V gene has CDR1 LGHNA and CDR2 YSLEER. The CDR3 is 17 residues long. With V trimmed by 1 base and J by 0 bases, 5 bases remained unmatched. The CDR3 is CASSQAPRGATNEKLFF. The DNA for the CDR3 is TGCGCCAGCAGCCAAGCACCCAGGGGGGCAACTAATGAAAAACTGTTTTTT.

The chain links TRBV5-1 to TRBJ2-3; D may be TRBD1 (6 bases). V dropped 4 bases and J dropped 5 bases, with 14 bases sitting between them. Germline V gives CDR1 SGHRS, CDR2 YFSETQ. There are 14 residues in the CDR3. Here the CDR3 reads CASSAGQLVDTQYF. CDR3 bases: TGCGCCAGCAGCGCAGGACAGTTGGTAGATACGCAGTATTTT.

V usage is TRBV10-3 and J usage is TRBJ1-5; D is perhaps TRBD1 (5 bases). V shed 2 bases and J shed 0 bases, with 17 bases lying between them. This CDR3 contains 18 residues. The germline V gene has CDR1 ENHRY and CDR2 SYGVKD. This chain's CDR3 is CAISEDRAGGRSNQPQHF. CDR3 sequence (DNA): TGTGCCATCAGTGAGGACCGGGCGGGGGGTCGTAGCAATCAGCCCCAGCATTTT.

In its sample, this clone was seen a few times. CDR3 loop: CASSLGQGNTEAFF. CDR3 DNA sequence: TGTGCCAGCAGCTTAGGCCAGGGGAACACTGAAGCTTTCTTT. V gene TRBV7-9 combines with J gene TRBJ1-1; possible D gene TRBD1, 5 bases. The CDR3 spans 14 residues. Germline lookup yields CDR1 SEHNR and CDR2 FQNEAQ (reference sequence). With 1 base removed from V and 1 base from J, the gap between germline ends came to 7 bases.

The chain couples TRBV7-8 to TRBJ2-5; 9 bases line up with TRBD2. The CDR3 spans 15 residues. The trim removed 6 bases at V and 5 bases at J, leaving 10 bases unmatched. Per germline, CDR1 SGHVS and CDR2 FQNEAQ. The CDR3 DNA sequence: TGTGCCAGCAGGGTGACCAGCGGGGGGTACGAGACCCAGTACTTC. It codes for CASRVTSGGYETQYF. The full variable domain, completed using reference TRBV7-8 and TRBJ2-5, is GAGVSQSPRYKVAKRGQDVALRCDPISGHVSLFWYQQALGQGPEFLTYFQNEAQLDKSGLPSDRFFAERPEGSVSTLKIQRTQQEDSAVYLCASRVTSGGYETQYFGPGTRLLVL.

The gene calls are TRBV28 and TRBJ2-1; the D gene is possibly TRBD2 (7 bases). The CDR3 has 15 residues. Trimming stripped 10 bases from V and 0 bases from J, with 16 bases between. The V gene's germline CDR1 is MDHEN and CDR2 SYDVKM. CDR3 sequence (DNA): TGTGCCACGGGGGGCCCGATGAGCTCCTACAATGAGCAGTTCTTC. Protein product: CATGGPMSSYNEQFF.

The chain recombines TRBV5-1 with TRBJ1-1; D is unclear. This CDR3 has 15 residues. Germline CDR1 is SGHRS and CDR2 is YFSETQ. V lost 0 bases, J lost 1 base, and 10 bases lay in between. The CDR3 nucleotides are TGCGCCAGCAGCTTGGATGTAGGAGGGAACACTGAAGCTTTCTTT. Translated, it gives CASSLDVGGNTEAFF. Looking up the rest from reference TRBV5-1 and TRBJ1-1 gives the full variable domain: KAGVTQTPRYLIKTRGQQVTLSCSPISGHRSVSWYQQTPGQGLQFLFEYFSETQRNKGNFPGRFSGRQFSNSRSEMNVSTLELGDSALYLCASSLDVGGNTEAFFGQGTRLTVV.

This rearrangement joins TRBV11-2 to TRBJ2-2; TRBD1 matches at 8 bases. There are 16 residues in the CDR3. V was pared by 1 base and J by 7 bases, with 8 bases of the junction left unmatched. Germline assignment: CDR1 SGHAT and CDR2 FQNNGV. The DNA for the CDR3 is TGTGCCAGCAGCTTAGGACGGACAGGGTTGAGCGGGGAGCTGTTTTTT. As protein: CASSLGRTGLSGELFF.

The chain employs TRBV28 and TRBJ2-2; perhaps TRBD2 as D (5 bases). The CDR3 runs 16 residues. CDR1 and CDR2 from the germline V gene are MDHEN and SYDVKM. Trimming shortened V by 5 bases and J by 0 bases, and 13 bases separated the two germline ends. The chain's CDR3 is CASSVTGIANTGELFF. The CDR3 nucleotides are TGTGCCAGCAGTGTCACCGGGATTGCGAACACCGGGGAGCTGTTTTTT.

The chain links TRBV18 to TRBJ1-4; D is perhaps TRBD1 (5 bases). Germline V lookup: CDR1 KGHSH, CDR2 LQKENI. Trimming removed 3 bases at V and 7 bases at J, with 12 bases between. The CDR3 is 14 residues long. The CDR3 coding sequence is TGTGCCAGCTCACCGTACAGTGACAGTGAAAAACTGTTTTTT. This translates into CASSPYSDSEKLFF.

The rearrangement links TRBV4-1 to TRBJ2-7, with 8 bases lining up with TRBD2. The germline CDR1 and CDR2 sequences are MGHRA and YSYEKL. With V trimmed by 2 bases and J by 0 bases, 3 bases remained unmatched. The CDR3 covers 15 residues. The CDR3 DNA reads as TGCGCCAGCAGCCAACATAGCGGGGACTCCTACGAGCAGTACTTC. It encodes CASSQHSGDSYEQYF.

The gene calls are TRBV11-2 and TRBJ2-7; no firm D call. Trimming removed 1 base at V and 0 bases at J, with 7 bases between. Germline V gene sequence: CDR1 SGHAT, CDR2 FQNNGV. This CDR3 is built from 14 residues. CDR3 in DNA: TGTGCCAGCAGCTTAGGCGGCTACTCCTACGAGCAGTACTTC. Protein product: CASSLGGYSYEQYF.

CDR3 in amino acids: CASSPTTGTSVQETQYF. CDR3 DNA: TGTGCCAGCAGCCCCACAACCGGGACTAGCGTCCAAGAGACCCAGTACTTC. The V and J genes are TRBV4-2 and TRBJ2-5; 10 nucleotides align to TRBD2. Unmatched junction bases numbered 9, after V lost 4 bases and J lost 1 base. The CDR3 runs 17 residues. Germline V gene data show CDR1 as LGHNA and CDR2 as YNFKEQ.

V usage is TRBV9 and J usage is TRBJ1-2; TRBD1 matches 9 bases. Per the germline V gene, CDR1 is SGDLS and CDR2 is YYNGEE. V lost 4 bases, J lost 2 bases, and 6 bases stayed unmatched. The CDR3 length is 15 residues. CDR3 residues: CASSPSGTGNYGYTF. CDR3 nucleotide sequence: TGTGCCAGCAGCCCTTCCGGGACAGGGAACTATGGCTACACCTTC.

The chain uses TRBV10-1 and TRBJ2-7; D gene ambiguous. The V gene's germline CDR1 is WNHNN and CDR2 SYGVQD (reference sequence). Trimming shortened V by 0 bases and J by 6 bases, and 9 bases separated the two germline ends. CDR3 length equals 13 residues. The CDR3 sequence: CASSESTRGEQYF. The CDR3 DNA reads as TGCGCCAGCAGTGAGTCCACAAGAGGCGAGCAGTACTTC.

This chain connects TRBV21-1 to TRBJ1-6. TRBV21-1 is shown as a pseudogene. The CDR3 is 16 residues long. The CDR3: CASSKAGGGINSPLHF. As DNA, the CDR3 is TGTGCCAGCAGCAAAGCGGGGGGAGGGATTAATTCACCCCTCCACTTT.

This chain connects TRBV10-1 to TRBJ2-3; 10 nucleotides agree with TRBD2. The trim removed 3 bases at V and 3 bases at J, leaving 3 bases unmatched. CDR3 length equals 15 residues. CDR1 is WNHNN, CDR2 SYGVQD, per germline (reference sequence). CDR3 in DNA: TGCGCCAGCAGTGACCCTAGCGGGGGTACAGATACGCAGTATTTT. Encoded protein: CASSDPSGGTDTQYF.

DNA for the CDR3: TGTGCCAGCAGCTTTTTCTCTACGGGAGCCGGCTACACCTTC. Residues: CASSFFSTGAGYTF. The chain carries TRBV5-4 and TRBJ1-2; D ambiguous. Germline V gives CDR1 SGHNT, CDR2 YYREEE (reference sequence). The CDR3 covers 14 residues. V dropped 2 bases and J dropped 8 bases, with 16 bases sitting between them.

The rearrangement joins TRBV27 to TRBJ2-5; 7 nucleotides match TRBD1. CDR3 length equals 14 residues. Germline V gene sequence: CDR1 MNHEY, CDR2 SMNVEV (reference sequence). Unmatched junction bases numbered 7, after V lost 4 bases and J lost 5 bases. Here the CDR3 reads CASSSRGLSETQYF. Here the CDR3 DNA reads TGTGCCAGCAGTTCGAGGGGGCTTAGCGAGACCCAGTACTTC.

This chain links TRBV5-1 with TRBJ1-1; D is ambiguous. Germline V CDR1 and CDR2: SGHRS, YFSETQ. V lost 0 bases and J 5 bases, leaving 11 bases between the germline ends. This CDR3 has 14 residues. For the CDR3, the DNA is TGCGCCAGCAGCTTGGGATACGGGATGACTGAAGCTTTCTTT. This sequence encodes CASSLGYGMTEAFF.